The rows below give T cell receptor beta chains drawn from one sample of a study of cytomegalovirus exposure and HLA in healthy donors. Using immunoSEQ multiplex PCR, the repertoire was profiled, and TCRdb retains in-frame clones only, with some absent. Of about 300,000 clones listed, 86% are singletons. The sequencing sample was made of PBMCs. These receptor sequences come from a man in his forties or fifties in good health and CMV-seropositive. CDR3s include the opening cysteine and the closing phenylalanine or tryptophan. The order of the fields is J gene, D gene, V gene, clone size, CDR3 length, CDR3 protein, CDR3 DNA. A D gene is named only where the DNA matches it firmly. Rows give clone size only sometimes, using once, few, many, or a class for an expanded clone.

>TRBJ1-4|TRBD1|TRBV7-9|NA|15
CSSGTMTGVNEKLFF
TGTTCCAGCGGAACAATGACAGGGGTCAATGAAAAACTGTTTTTT
>TRBJ1-3|TRBD1|TRBV7-9|NA|18
CASSLLLGQGLFGNTIYF
TGTGCCAGCAGCCTCCTTCTTGGACAGGGGTTATTTGGAAACACCATATATTTT
>TRBJ2-5|TRBD2|TRBV28|NA|16
CASSSGTSGWEETQYF
TGTGCCAGCAGTTCCGGGACTAGCGGGTGGGAAGAGACCCAGTACTTC
>TRBJ2-7|TRBD2|TRBV4-1|NA|15
CASSQGPSGSYEQYF
TGCGCCAGCAGCCAGGGGCCTAGCGGATCCTACGAGCAGTACTTC
>TRBJ2-2|NA|TRBV18|NA|14
CASSPIRNTGELFF
TGTGCCAGCTCACCAATTCGGAACACCGGGGAGCTGTTTTTT
>TRBJ2-3|NA|TRBV2|NA|14
CASNGAARADTQYF
TGTGCCAGCAATGGGGCTGCTCGGGCAGATACGCAGTATTTT
>TRBJ2-7|NA|TRBV5-6|NA|16
CASSLVRRGRLAEQYF
TGTGCCAGCAGCTTGGTACGCAGGGGGAGGTTGGCCGAGCAGTACTTC
>TRBJ2-7|NA|TRBV28|NA|13
CASSVSLVYEQYF
TGTGCCAGCAGTGTAAGCCTCGTCTACGAGCAGTACTTC
>TRBJ1-4|NA|TRBV5-1|NA|14
CASSFVGLNEKLFF
TGCGCCAGCAGCTTTGTGGGGCTTAATGAAAAACTGTTTTTT
>TRBJ1-1|NA|TRBV6-6|NA|15
CASSYRQQGNTEAFF
TGTGCCAGCAGTTATAGGCAACAGGGAAACACTGAAGCTTTCTTT
>TRBJ2-7|NA|TRBV28|NA|10
CASSVNEQYF
TGTGCCAGCAGTGTCAACGAGCAGTACTTC
>TRBJ2-4|TRBD1|TRBV4-1|NA|18
CASSLMGRDRVPKNIQYF
TGCGCCAGCAGCCTAATGGGTCGGGACAGGGTCCCCAAAAACATTCAGTACTTC
>TRBJ2-1|TRBD2|TRBV19|NA|17
CASSTPGLAGSYNEQFF
TGTGCCAGTAGTACTCCGGGACTAGCGGGAAGTTACAATGAGCAGTTCTTC
>TRBJ1-2|NA|TRBV9|NA|12
CASSGVNYGYTF
TGTGCCAGCAGCGGAGTTAACTATGGCTACACCTTC
>TRBJ2-1|TRBD2|TRBV28|NA|16
CASTVTSARSYNEQFF
TGTGCCAGCACCGTGACTAGCGCCCGCTCCTACAATGAGCAGTTCTTC
>TRBJ2-7|NA|TRBV30|few|11
CAWSAGYEQYF
TGTGCCTGGAGTGCAGGGTACGAGCAGTACTTC
>TRBJ2-7|TRBD2|TRBV11-3|NA|15
CASSQTSGSSDEQYF
TGTGCCAGCAGCCAAACTAGCGGGAGTTCGGACGAGCAGTACTTC
>TRBJ1-3|NA|TRBV5-4|NA|17
CASSPDWDTSSGNTIYF
TGTGCCAGCAGCCCGGATTGGGACACCAGCTCTGGAAACACCATATATTTT
>TRBJ2-3|TRBD1|TRBV5-4|NA|15
CASSFGQGAPDTQYF
TGTGCCAGCAGCTTTGGGCAGGGGGCCCCAGATACGCAGTATTTT
>TRBJ2-3|NA|TRBV7-3|NA|13
CASSNGGTDTQYF
TGTGCCAGCAGCAACGGGGGAACAGATACGCAGTATTTT
>TRBJ2-1|TRBD1|TRBV2|NA|17
CASSDHRPGTAYNEQFF
TGTGCCAGCAGTGACCATCGACCGGGGACAGCTTACAATGAGCAGTTCTTC
>TRBJ1-1|NA|TRBV19|NA|14
CASSRGNMNTEAFF
TGTGCCAGTAGCAGGGGAAACATGAACACTGAAGCTTTCTTT
>TRBJ2-3|NA|TRBV28|NA|15
CASSLYGDSSDTQYF
TGTGCCAGCAGTTTATACGGGGACTCGTCGGATACGCAGTATTTT
>TRBJ2-7|NA|TRBV5-1|NA|14
CASSFAGVNYEQYF
TGCGCCAGCAGCTTCGCAGGGGTAAACTACGAGCAGTACTTC
>TRBJ2-1|NA|TRBV7-8|NA|17
CASSTGSSRSSYNEQFF
TGTGCCAGCAGCACGGGGAGCTCCCGAAGCTCCTACAATGAGCAGTTCTTC
>TRBJ1-2|TRBD1|TRBV7-9|NA|13
CASSNQGARGYTF
TGTGCCAGCAGCAATCAGGGGGCGCGTGGCTACACCTTC
>TRBJ1-2|NA|TRBV9|NA|14
CASSVGGPNYGYTF
TGTGCCAGCAGCGTAGGGGGGCCTAACTATGGCTACACCTTC
>TRBJ1-2|NA|TRBV7-9|NA|11
CASSHVSGYTF
TGTGCCAGCAGCCATGTTAGCGGCTACACCTTC
>TRBJ2-3|TRBD2|TRBV28|NA|17
CASSPGLAGGNTDTQYF
TGTGCCAGCAGCCCCGGACTAGCGGGAGGAAACACAGATACGCAGTATTTT
>TRBJ2-7|TRBD2|TRBV5-1|NA|14
CASSLGAGAHEQYF
TGCGCCAGCAGCTTGGGAGCGGGAGCTCACGAGCAGTACTTC
>TRBJ2-7|TRBD1|TRBV27|NA|15
CASRDRGVGSYEQYF
TGTGCCAGCAGGGACAGGGGAGTTGGTTCCTACGAGCAGTACTTC
>TRBJ2-7|TRBD2|TRBV9|NA|18
CASSDGGTSGRWAYEQYF
TGTGCCAGCAGCGATGGGGGGACTAGCGGGAGGTGGGCCTACGAGCAGTACTTC
>TRBJ1-5|NA|TRBV28|NA|13
CASRDSSNQPQHF
TGTGCCAGCAGGGACAGCAGCAATCAGCCCCAGCATTTT
>TRBJ1-2|TRBD1|TRBV4-3|NA|14
CASSQEGTAYGYTF
TGCGCCAGCAGCCAAGAAGGGACAGCCTATGGCTACACCTTC
>TRBJ1-2|NA|TRBV2|NA|15
CASSELLGATYGYTF
TGTGCCAGCAGTGAACTCCTGGGGGCGACCTATGGCTACACCTTC
>TRBJ2-7|TRBD2|TRBV18|once|13
CASSQREADEQYF
TGTGCCAGCTCCCAGCGGGAGGCCGACGAGCAGTACTTC
>TRBJ2-2|NA|TRBV5-1|NA|15
CASSPGHRDTGELFF
TGCGCCAGCAGCCCGGGACATAGGGACACCGGGGAGCTGTTTTTT
>TRBJ2-1|NA|TRBV27|NA|13
CASSSRVYNEQFF
TGTGCCAGCAGTTCGCGGGTCTACAATGAGCAGTTCTTC
>TRBJ2-3|NA|TRBV19|NA|14
CASRNPGDTDTQYF
TGTGCCAGTAGGAACCCAGGGGACACAGATACGCAGTATTTT
>TRBJ2-1|NA|TRBV6-5|NA|11
CASSNYNEQFF
TGTGCCAGCAGCAACTACAATGAGCAGTTCTTC
>TRBJ2-7|TRBD2|TRBV7-9|NA|15
CASRHGTSGSYEQYF
TGTGCCAGCAGGCATGGGACTAGCGGCTCCTACGAGCAGTACTTC
>TRBJ1-2|TRBD1|TRBV5-4|NA|16
CASSTGGGSQTYGYTF
TGTGCCAGCAGCACAGGGGGTGGCAGCCAAACGTATGGCTACACCTTC
>TRBJ2-1|TRBD2|TRBV7-9|NA|15
CASSPGLAAYNEQFF
TGTGCCAGCAGCCCCGGACTAGCAGCCTACAATGAGCAGTTCTTC
>TRBJ2-4|TRBD1|TRBV29-1|NA|17
CSASGTEEMVAKNIQYF
TGCAGCGCCTCCGGGACAGAAGAGATGGTAGCCAAAAACATTCAGTACTTC
>TRBJ2-3|TRBD2|TRBV12-5|NA|15
CASGDTSGSTDTQYF
TGTGCTAGTGGCGATACTAGCGGGAGCACAGATACGCAGTATTTT
>TRBJ2-5|TRBD2|TRBV13|NA|16
CASSFGQREDQETQYF
TGTGCCAGCAGCTTCGGGCAGCGGGAGGATCAAGAGACCCAGTACTTC
>TRBJ2-5|TRBD2|TRBV7-3|NA|16
CASSLGTSGPGETQYF
TGTGCCAGCAGCCTTGGGACTAGCGGGCCGGGAGAGACCCAGTACTTC
>TRBJ2-7|NA|TRBV7-8|NA|14
CASALALRVDEQYF
TGTGCCAGCGCTCTAGCCCTCCGGGTCGACGAGCAGTACTTC
>TRBJ1-2|NA|TRBV28|few|13
CASSKGANYGYTF
TGTGCCAGCAGTAAAGGGGCTAACTATGGCTACACCTTC
>TRBJ1-1|NA|TRBV27|NA|13
CASSLGRNTEAFF
TGTGCCAGCAGTTTAGGGCGGAACACTGAAGCTTTCTTT
>TRBJ2-7|TRBD1|TRBV13|NA|15
CASSFRTGGHYEQYF
TGTGCCAGCAGCTTTCGGACAGGTGGGCACTACGAGCAGTACTTC
>TRBJ2-5|NA|TRBV7-8|NA|14
CASSPDSYQETQYF
TGTGCCAGCAGCCCGGACAGTTACCAAGAGACCCAGTACTTC
>TRBJ2-1|NA|TRBV19|NA|18
CASSIYLLTARTDNEQFF
TGTGCCAGTAGTATCTACCTCCTGACAGCACGGACGGACAATGAGCAGTTCTTC
>TRBJ2-3|NA|TRBV15|NA|17
CATSRPPTDTETDTQYF
TGTGCCACCAGCAGGCCCCCCACGGACACCGAAACGGATACGCAGTATTTT
>TRBJ2-7|NA|TRBV2|NA|14
CASSEQGPPYEQYF
TGTGCCAGCAGTGAACAGGGGCCCCCTTACGAGCAGTACTTC
>TRBJ1-6|NA|TRBV11-2|NA|18
CASSPAPRGPAGGSPLHF
TGTGCCAGCAGCCCGGCTCCCAGGGGCCCTGCTGGGGGTTCACCCCTCCACTTT
>TRBJ2-1|TRBD2|TRBV11-2|NA|15
CASSSGTSSFNEQFF
TGTGCCAGCAGCTCGGGGACTAGCAGCTTCAATGAGCAGTTCTTC
>TRBJ2-7|NA|TRBV19|NA|15
CASSIVAGGHYEQYF
TGTGCCAGTAGTATAGTAGCCGGGGGTCACTACGAGCAGTACTTC
>TRBJ2-2|NA|TRBV4-3|NA|16
CASSQGGSALPGELFF
TGCGCCAGCAGCCAAGGTGGGAGTGCCCTCCCCGGGGAGCTGTTTTTT
>TRBJ2-5|TRBD1|TRBV28|NA|15
CASSLGTEYQETQYF
TGTGCCAGCAGTTTAGGGACAGAGTACCAAGAGACCCAGTACTTC